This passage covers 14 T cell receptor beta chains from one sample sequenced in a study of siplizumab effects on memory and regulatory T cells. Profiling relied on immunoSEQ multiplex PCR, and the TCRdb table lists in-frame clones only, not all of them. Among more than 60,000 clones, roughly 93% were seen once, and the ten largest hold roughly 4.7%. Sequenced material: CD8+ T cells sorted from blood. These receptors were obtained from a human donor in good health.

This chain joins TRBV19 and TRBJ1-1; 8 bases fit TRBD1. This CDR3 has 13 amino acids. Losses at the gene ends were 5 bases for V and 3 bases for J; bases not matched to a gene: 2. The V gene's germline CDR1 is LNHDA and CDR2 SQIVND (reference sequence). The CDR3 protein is CASSPTGDTEAFF. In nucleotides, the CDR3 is TGTGCCAGTAGTCCGACAGGGGACACTGAAGCTTTCTTT. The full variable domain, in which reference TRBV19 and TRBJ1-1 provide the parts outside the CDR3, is DGGITQSPKYLFRKEGQNVTLSCEQNLNHDAMYWYRQDPGQGLRLIYYSQIVNDFQKGDIAEGYSVSREKKESFPLTVTSAQKNPTAFYLCASSPTGDTEAFFGQGTRLTVV.

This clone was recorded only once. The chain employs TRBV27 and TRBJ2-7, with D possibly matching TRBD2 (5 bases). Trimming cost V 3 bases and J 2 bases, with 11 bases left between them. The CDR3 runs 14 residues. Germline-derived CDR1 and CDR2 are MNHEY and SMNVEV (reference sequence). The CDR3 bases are TGTGCCAGCAGTTTTTCGGGGTCCCCCTACGAGCAGTACTTC. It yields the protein CASSFSGSPYEQYF.

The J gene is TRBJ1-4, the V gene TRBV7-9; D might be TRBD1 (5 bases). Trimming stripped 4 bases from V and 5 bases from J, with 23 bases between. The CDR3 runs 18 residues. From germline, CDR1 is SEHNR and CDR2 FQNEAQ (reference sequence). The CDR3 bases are TGTGCCAGCAGCTCTCCACGGGGGGAGGCCCCGAACAATGAAAAACTGTTTTTT. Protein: CASSSPRGEAPNNEKLFF.

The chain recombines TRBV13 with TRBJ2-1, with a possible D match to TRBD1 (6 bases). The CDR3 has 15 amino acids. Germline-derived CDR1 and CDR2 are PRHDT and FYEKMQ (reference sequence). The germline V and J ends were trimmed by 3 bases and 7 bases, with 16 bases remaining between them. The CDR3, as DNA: TGTGCCAGCAGCTTGGTGGGGGCTTCAGGGAATGAGCAGTTCTTC. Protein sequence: CASSLVGASGNEQFF. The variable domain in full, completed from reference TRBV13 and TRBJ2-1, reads AAGVIQSPRHLIKEKRETATLKCYPIPRHDTVYWYQQGPGQDPQFLISFYEKMQSDKGSIPDRFSAQQFSDYHSELNMSSLELGDSALYFCASSLVGASGNEQFFGPGTRLTVL.

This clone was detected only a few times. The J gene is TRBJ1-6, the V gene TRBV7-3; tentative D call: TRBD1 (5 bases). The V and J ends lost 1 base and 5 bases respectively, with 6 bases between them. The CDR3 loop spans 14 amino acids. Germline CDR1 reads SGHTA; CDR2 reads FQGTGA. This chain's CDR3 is CASSLIGDNSPLHF. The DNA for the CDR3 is TGTGCCAGCAGCTTAATAGGGGATAATTCACCCCTCCACTTT. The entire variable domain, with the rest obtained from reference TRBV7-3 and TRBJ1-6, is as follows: GAGVSQTPSNKVTEKGKYVELRCDPISGHTALYWYRQSLGQGPEFLIYFQGTGAADDSGLPNDRFFAVRPEGSVSTLKIQRTERGDSAVYLCASSLIGDNSPLHFGNGTRLTVT.

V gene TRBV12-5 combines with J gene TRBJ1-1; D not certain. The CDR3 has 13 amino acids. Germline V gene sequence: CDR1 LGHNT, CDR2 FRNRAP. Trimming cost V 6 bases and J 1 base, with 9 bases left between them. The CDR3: CASGNTGNTEAFF. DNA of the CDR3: TGTGCTAGTGGCAATACGGGGAACACTGAAGCTTTCTTT.

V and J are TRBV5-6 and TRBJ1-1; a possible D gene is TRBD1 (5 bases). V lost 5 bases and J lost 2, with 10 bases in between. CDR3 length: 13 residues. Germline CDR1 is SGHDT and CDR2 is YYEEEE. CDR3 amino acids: CASRRTFNTEAFF. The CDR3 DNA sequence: TGTGCCAGCAGGCGGACATTCAACACTGAAGCTTTCTTT.

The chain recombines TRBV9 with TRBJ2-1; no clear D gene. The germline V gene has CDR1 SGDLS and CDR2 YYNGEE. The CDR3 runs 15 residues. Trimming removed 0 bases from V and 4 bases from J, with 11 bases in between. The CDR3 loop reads CASSVAEVGYNEQFF. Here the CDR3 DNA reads TGTGCCAGCAGCGTAGCTGAGGTAGGGTACAATGAGCAGTTCTTC.

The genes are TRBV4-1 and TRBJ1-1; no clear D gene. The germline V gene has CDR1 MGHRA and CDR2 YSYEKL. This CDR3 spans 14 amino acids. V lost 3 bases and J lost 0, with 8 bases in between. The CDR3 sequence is CASSQDPLNTEAFF. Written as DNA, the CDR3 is TGCGCCAGCAGCCAGGACCCTTTGAACACTGAAGCTTTCTTT.

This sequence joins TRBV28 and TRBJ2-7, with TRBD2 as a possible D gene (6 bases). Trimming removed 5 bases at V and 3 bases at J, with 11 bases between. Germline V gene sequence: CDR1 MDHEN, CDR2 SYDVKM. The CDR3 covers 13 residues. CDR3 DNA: TGTGCCAGCAGTGGAGGGGTAAACTACGAGCAGTACTTC. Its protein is CASSGGVNYEQYF.

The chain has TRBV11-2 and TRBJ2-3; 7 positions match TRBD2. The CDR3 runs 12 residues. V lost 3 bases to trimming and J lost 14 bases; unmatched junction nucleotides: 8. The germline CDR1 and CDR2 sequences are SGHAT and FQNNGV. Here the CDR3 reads CASSLGGDPWYF. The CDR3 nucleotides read TGTGCCAGCAGCTTGGGGGGGGACCCATGGTATTTT.

CDR3 amino acids: CASSVAWASEATDTQYF. The CDR3 nucleotides are TGTGCCAGCAGCGTAGCTTGGGCTAGCGAGGCCACAGATACGCAGTATTTT. The chain is built from TRBV9 and TRBJ2-3; a weak D match, TRBD2 (6 bases). The CDR3 totals 17 residues. In germline, CDR1 is SGDLS, CDR2 YYNGEE. V gave up 0 bases and J gave up 2 bases, with 16 bases separating them.

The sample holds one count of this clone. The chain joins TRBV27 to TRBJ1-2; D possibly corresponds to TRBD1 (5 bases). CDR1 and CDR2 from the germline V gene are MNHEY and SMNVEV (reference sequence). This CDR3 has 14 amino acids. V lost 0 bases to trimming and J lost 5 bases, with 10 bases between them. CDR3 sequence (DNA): TGTGCCAGCAGTTTATCTGACAGCCTTTATGGCTACACCTTC. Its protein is CASSLSDSLYGYTF.

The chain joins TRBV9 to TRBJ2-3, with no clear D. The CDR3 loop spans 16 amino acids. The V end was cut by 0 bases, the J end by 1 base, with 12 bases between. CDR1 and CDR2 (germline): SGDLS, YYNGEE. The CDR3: CASSVATADRTDTQYF. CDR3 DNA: TGTGCCAGCAGCGTAGCTACGGCAGATCGCACAGATACGCAGTATTTT. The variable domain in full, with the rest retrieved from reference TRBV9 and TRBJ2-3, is DSGVTQTPKHLITATGQRVTLRCSPRSGDLSVYWYQQSLDQGLQFLIQYYNGEERAKGNILERFSAQQFPDLHSELNLSSLELGDSALYFCASSVATADRTDTQYFGPGTRLTVL.